This T cell receptor (beta chain) was captured by sequencing in a study of early T cells in non-severe SARS-CoV-2 infection. Study summary: From unsorted whole blood, bulk RNA was sequenced, and the chains remained unpaired.

In the library, individual cDNA molecules carried attached unique molecular identifiers. Using its own MiXCR run on the 5' RACE reads, TCRdb lists one record per CDR3 protein. The sample includes about 56,000 distinct CDR3 sequences, roughly 10% seen only once; the top ten take approximately 6.5%. Germline assignment: CDR1 MNHNS and CDR2 SASEGT. V lost 7 bases and J 1 base, leaving 22 bases between the germline ends. The length of the CDR3 is 17 residues. This clonotype was observed a few times. This receptor was obtained from an adult who was a healthcare worker with PCR-confirmed SARS-CoV-2 infection or an uninfected control (not recorded which). The sample was whole blood. V and J are TRBV6-1 and TRBJ1-2; D may be TRBD1 (5 bases). The CDR3 spells CASIRGTGSLLNYGYTF. The CDR3 nucleotides read TGTGCCAGCATAAGGGGTACAGGCAGTCTCCTTAACTATGGCTACACCTTC.